This TCR beta chain was found in a study of molecular identifiers for immune sequencing clone quantification. Study-wide background: Four of five RNA aliquots from approximately 20,000 or 98,000 naive CD8 T cells were sequenced.

General study points: Identical TCR molecules that share a barcode could lead to an underestimation of highly expanded clone sizes.

V gave up 4 bases and J gave up 8 bases, with 11 bases separating them. The CDR3 has 12 amino acids. CDR1 SEHNR and CDR2 FQNEAQ come from the germline V gene (reference sequence). Listed TCR primers and previously described methods were used for bulk TCR libraries. TCRdb re-analysed the PCR reads in MiXCR, keeping a single row per CDR3 protein. The repertoire holds about 320,000 distinct CDR3 sequences, with over 20% as singletons. At least ten counts were recorded for this clonotype. No antigen is known for it. The chain is built from TRBV7-9 and TRBJ1-1, with D hard to call. Sequenced input: naive CD8+ T cells from blood, with Jurkat cell RNA spiked in. As for subset: FACS-sorted CD8+CD4-CCR7+CD45RA+ naive T cells. This receptor was obtained from a human donor in good health. Some libraries in this study had Jurkat cell RNA spiked in. Here the CDR3 reads CASSSFPAEAFF. CDR3 nucleotides: TGTGCCAGCAGCTCATTTCCGGCAGAAGCTTTCTTT.